Below, 27 T cell receptor beta chains from the same sample are listed, as sequenced in a study of T cell changes during pregnancy in multiple sclerosis. Only in-frame clones appear in the TCRdb table, and some are missing; sequencing was by immunoSEQ multiplex PCR. The sample contains around 70,000 clones, 80% to 95% of which appear only once. The sample was peripheral blood, taken after pregnancy. Every receptor here comes from a female donor in good health, enrolled as a control in a pregnancy study.

The sample holds one count of this clone. The genes are TRBV6-5 and TRBJ2-1, with D tentatively TRBD2 (5 bases). CDR1 and CDR2 from the germline V gene are MNHEY and SVGAGI. V was clipped by 2 bases and J by 6 bases, with 11 bases between them. This CDR3 contains 14 residues. CDR3: CASSYGQTINEQFF. CDR3 bases: TGTGCCAGCAGTTACGGCCAGACTATCAATGAGCAGTTCTTC.

This clone has just one count. The chain recombines TRBV29-1 with TRBJ2-7; 7 bases map to TRBD1. Germline trimming cut 4 bases from V and 3 bases from J; bases unmatched to any gene: 12. The CDR3 runs 15 residues. CDR1 is SQVTM and CDR2 is ANQGSEA in the germline V gene. The CDR3 spells CSVVMFRTGVYEQYF. The CDR3 nucleotides read TGCAGCGTTGTAATGTTTCGGACAGGAGTCTACGAGCAGTACTTC.

The rearrangement uses TRBV4-2 and TRBJ2-4; TRBD1 matches at 7 bases. Trimming at V came to 1 base and at J to 0 bases, leaving 3 bases not matched to a gene. CDR3 length equals 16 residues. CDR1 and CDR2 (germline): LGHNA, YNFKEQ. CDR3 DNA sequence: TGTGCCAGCAGCCAAGGGGACAGAGTAGCCAAAAACATTCAGTACTTC. Protein product: CASSQGDRVAKNIQYF.

The chain links TRBV11-2 to TRBJ2-1; D unresolved. This CDR3 has 15 amino acids. Trimming cost V 3 bases and J 6 bases, with 15 bases left between them. CDR1 and CDR2 from the germline V gene are SGHAT and FQNNGV. CDR3 coding DNA: TGTGCCAGCAGCTTCGCGGCCCCGTCGGGCAATGAGCAGTTCTTC. Its protein product is CASSFAAPSGNEQFF.

The chain uses TRBV6-5 and TRBJ2-7, with 12 positions matching TRBD2. Trimming at V came to 5 bases and at J to 5 bases, leaving 7 bases not matched to a gene. The V gene's germline CDR1 is MNHEY and CDR2 SVGAGI. This CDR3 contains 15 residues. Written as DNA, the CDR3 is TGTGCCAGCAGTACCCCGACTAGCGGGGGCGACGAGCAGTACTTC. This encodes CASSTPTSGGDEQYF.

A single count supports this clone. This chain uses TRBV29-1 with TRBJ1-3; D unclear. V was trimmed by 3 bases and J by 4 bases, leaving 10 bases between them. Per the germline V gene, CDR1 is SQVTM and CDR2 is ANQGSEA. This CDR3 comprises 13 residues. CDR3 DNA: TGCAGCGTTGAGGCGGGGAGGGGAAACACCATATATTTT. This encodes CSVEAGRGNTIYF.

The rearrangement links TRBV18 to TRBJ1-2; a weak D match, TRBD1 (6 bases). CDR3 length equals 13 residues. Trimming shortened V by 3 bases and J by 6 bases, and 11 bases separated the two germline ends. Per the germline V gene, CDR1 is KGHSH and CDR2 is LQKENI. The CDR3 protein is CASSPTPGDGYTF. DNA of the CDR3: TGTGCCAGCTCACCGACCCCAGGGGATGGCTACACCTTC.

V usage is TRBV27 and J usage is TRBJ1-5; no clear D. The CDR3 is 15 residues long. The V end lost 0 bases, the J end lost 2 bases, and 8 bases lay between the germline ends. CDR1 is MNHEY, CDR2 SMNVEV, per germline (reference sequence). The CDR3 here is CASSLSGEGNQPQHF. Here the CDR3 DNA reads TGTGCCAGCAGTTTATCTGGGGAGGGCAATCAGCCCCAGCATTTT.

The chain carries TRBV27 and TRBJ1-5, with 8 bases aligning to TRBD1. The CDR3 is 13 residues long. CDR1 and CDR2 (germline): MNHEY, SMNVEV (reference sequence). V trimming: 6 bases; J trimming: 6 bases; junction bases outside the gene matches: 4. The CDR3 sequence: CASRTGEFQPQHF. Here the CDR3 DNA reads TGTGCCAGCAGGACAGGGGAGTTTCAGCCCCAGCATTTT.

The CDR3 DNA reads as TGTGCCAGCAGCTTAGGGACAGGGGAGTATGGCTACACCTTC. Residues: CASSLGTGEYGYTF. This chain links TRBV7-2 with TRBJ1-2; 9 nucleotides align to TRBD1. This CDR3 spans 14 amino acids. CDR1 is SGHTA and CDR2 is FQGNSA in the germline V gene. V lost 1 base to trimming and J lost 5 bases; unmatched junction nucleotides: 2.

The chain carries TRBV19 and TRBJ2-1; 10 bases fit TRBD2. Germline-derived CDR1 and CDR2 are LNHDA and SQIVND (reference sequence). The CDR3 runs 15 residues. The ends lost 10 bases at V and 7 bases at J; junction bases unmatched: 13. The CDR3 reads CATSKRTSGLNEQFF. As DNA, the CDR3 is TGTGCCACCTCCAAACGGACTAGCGGCTTGAATGAGCAGTTCTTC.

V gene TRBV19 combines with J gene TRBJ1-1; 10 positions agree with TRBD1. Germline loops: CDR1 LNHDA, CDR2 SQIVND (reference sequence). The CDR3 covers 16 residues. Trimming cost V 3 bases and J 2 bases; bases outside gene matches: 6. DNA for the CDR3: TGTGCCAGTAGTATGGGGACAGGGGCGTTCAACACTGAAGCTTTCTTT. Amino acid sequence: CASSMGTGAFNTEAFF.

The chain has TRBV7-9 and TRBJ2-1; 9 nucleotides agree with TRBD1. The CDR3 totals 13 residues. From germline, CDR1 is SEHNR and CDR2 FQNEAQ (reference sequence). V gave up 6 bases and J gave up 8 bases; unmatched junction bases: 5. The chain's CDR3 is CASRKGQGYEQFF. CDR3 nucleotides: TGTGCCAGCAGGAAAGGACAGGGGTATGAGCAGTTCTTC.

The chain recombines TRBV27 with TRBJ2-7; 9 bases map to TRBD2. Germline assignment: CDR1 MNHEY and CDR2 SMNVEV (reference sequence). The ends lost 0 bases at V and 2 bases at J; junction bases unmatched: 5. CDR3 length equals 16 residues. In DNA form, the CDR3 reads TGTGCCAGCAGTTTATCGTTAGGCGGGGGGGCCTACGAGCAGTACTTC. This encodes CASSLSLGGGAYEQYF.

The chain is built from TRBV4-2 and TRBJ2-7; unclear D gene. CDR1 is LGHNA and CDR2 is YNFKEQ in the germline V gene. The CDR3 is 16 residues long. V dropped 0 bases and J dropped 1 base, with 13 bases sitting between them. CDR3 bases: TGTGCCAGCAGCCAAGATTTTTCAGTGTTATCCTACGAGCAGTACTTC. It specifies CASSQDFSVLSYEQYF.

This chain connects TRBV7-6 to TRBJ1-5; D is perhaps TRBD1 (5 bases). This CDR3 spans 16 amino acids. Looked up from germline, CDR1 is SGHVS and CDR2 is FNYEAQ. V was trimmed by 0 bases and J by 5 bases, leaving 14 bases between them. CDR3 in amino acids: CASSLAVSREDQPQHF. DNA of the CDR3: TGTGCCAGCAGCTTAGCGGTTTCCAGGGAGGATCAGCCCCAGCATTTT.

This clone was seen a few times. The chain employs TRBV2 and TRBJ2-2; 8 nucleotides line up with TRBD2. This CDR3 comprises 14 residues. The germline V gene has CDR1 SNHLY and CDR2 FYNNEI. The V segment lost 4 bases and the J segment 4 bases; nucleotides outside the gene matches: 2. The CDR3 nucleotides are TGTGCCAGCAGTGCTAGCGGGTTCACCGGGGAGCTGTTTTTT. Protein sequence: CASSASGFTGELFF.

The genes are TRBV2 and TRBJ1-2; weak D call: TRBD1 (5 bases). Trimming pared 7 bases from V and 8 bases from J, leaving 20 bases between. CDR3 length: 14 amino acids. Germline V gene data show CDR1 as SNHLY and CDR2 as FYNNEI. The CDR3 coding sequence is TGTGCCAGCAACCAGGGTAATGATGCAGGAGGCTACACCTTC. Its protein is CASNQGNDAGGYTF.

The CDR3 nucleotides read TGTGCCAGCAGCCCGACAGCAACCACCGGGGAGCTGTTTTTT. This encodes CASSPTATTGELFF. The rearrangement uses TRBV11-3 and TRBJ2-2; D may be TRBD1 (5 bases). Trimming pared 5 bases from V and 4 bases from J, leaving 11 bases between. Germline CDR1 and CDR2: SGHNT and YENEEA. This CDR3 is built from 14 residues.

V gene TRBV6-1 combines with J gene TRBJ2-7, with 10 bases lining up with TRBD1. The CDR3 runs to 15 residues. Germline V gene sequence: CDR1 MNHNS, CDR2 SASEGT. After removal of 8 bases from V and 7 bases from J, the junction contained 14 bases not matched to a gene. CDR3: CASLIGDRGIGEQYF. CDR3 coding DNA: TGTGCCAGCCTCATAGGGGACAGGGGAATTGGAGAGCAGTACTTC.

The chain is built from TRBV7-3 and TRBJ1-1; the D gene is possibly TRBD1 (5 bases). Germline V gene sequence: CDR1 SGHTA, CDR2 FQGTGA. This CDR3 is built from 14 residues. V gave up 5 bases and J gave up 4 bases, with 14 bases separating them. The DNA for the CDR3 is TGTGCCAGCAGCCCTACAGGAGGGGTCACTGAAGCTTTCTTT. Translation gives CASSPTGGVTEAFF. The variable domain in full, completed from reference TRBV7-3 and TRBJ1-1, reads GAGVSQTPSNKVTEKGKYVELRCDPISGHTALYWYRQSLGQGPEFLIYFQGTGAADDSGLPNDRFFAVRPEGSVSTLKIQRTERGDSAVYLCASSPTGGVTEAFFGQGTRLTVV.

CDR3 amino acids: CASRGQTSEAFF. In nucleotides, the CDR3 is TGTGCCAGTAGAGGACAGACTTCTGAAGCTTTCTTT. The chain couples TRBV19 to TRBJ1-1, with D possibly being TRBD1 (6 bases). Germline loops: CDR1 LNHDA, CDR2 SQIVND (reference sequence). This CDR3 is built from 12 residues. Deletions cut 6 bases from V and 6 bases from J, with 11 bases between.

This clone was counted between two and nine times. V gene TRBV6-1 combines with J gene TRBJ2-1; 7 nucleotides match TRBD1. The CDR3 is 13 amino acids. Germline CDR1 is MNHNS and CDR2 is SASEGT. V trimming: 4 bases; J trimming: 8 bases; junction bases outside the gene matches: 5. CDR3 amino acids: CASSATGRDEQFF. The CDR3, as DNA: TGTGCCAGCAGTGCGACAGGGCGGGATGAGCAGTTCTTC.

The V call is TRBV27, the J call TRBJ2-7; no definite D call. CDR1 is MNHEY and CDR2 is SMNVEV in the germline V gene (reference sequence). The length of the CDR3 is 14 residues. Trimming stripped 6 bases from V and 3 bases from J, with 15 bases between. CDR3 residues: CASRKLSVDYEQYF. The CDR3 coding sequence is TGTGCCAGCAGAAAATTGTCCGTAGACTACGAGCAGTACTTC.

The chain has TRBV7-2 and TRBJ1-1; D is unresolved. V lost 5 bases, J lost 0 bases, and 13 bases lay in between. Germline V gene sequence: CDR1 SGHTA, CDR2 FQGNSA. The CDR3 runs 15 residues. CDR3 bases: TGTGCCAGCAGCCCCCAACTGAGGGTGAACACTGAAGCTTTCTTT. It translates to CASSPQLRVNTEAFF.

A single count supports this clone. The chain has TRBV18 and TRBJ2-3; D is uncertain. The V gene's germline CDR1 is KGHSH and CDR2 LQKENI. V lost 2 bases, J lost 0 bases, and 15 bases lay in between. The length of the CDR3 is 17 residues. The CDR3 sequence: CASSPYSVVLSTDTQYF. The CDR3 nucleotides are TGTGCCAGCTCACCATATTCCGTTGTTCTAAGCACAGATACGCAGTATTTT.

This chain links TRBV28 with TRBJ1-6; D might be TRBD1 (6 bases). The CDR3 length is 16 residues. Trimming pared 7 bases from V and 9 bases from J, leaving 22 bases between. Germline CDR1 is MDHEN and CDR2 is SYDVKM. CDR3 sequence (DNA): TGTGCCAGCAAATACAGGGAGTTAAGTACTGGTTCACCCCTCCACTTT. Translation gives CASKYRELSTGSPLHF.